A selection of T cell receptor beta chains follows, all from one sample in a study of blood T cell repertoires in COVID-19. The data were produced by immunoSEQ multiplex PCR, yet TCRdb's version contains in-frame clones alone and is incomplete. The table lists over 150,000 clones, roughly 84% of them singletons. Material for sequencing was peripheral blood. The receptors here all came from a man between 18 and 29 years old with active or convalescent COVID-19. Each CDR3 is given without its conserved first and last residue. D genes are given only for firm matches. The size field is filled for only some rows; it gives once, few, many or a size class.

d_gene,abundance,j_gene,v_gene,CDR3aa
.,.,TRBJ1-6,TRBV5-1,ASSPGAGGYNSPLH
.,few,TRBJ2-1,TRBV5-1,ASRATAGSSYNEQF
.,.,TRBJ1-3,TRBV4-1,ASSPGDFSGNTIY
TRBD1,.,TRBJ1-1,TRBV28,ASSPNRGRTEAF
.,.,TRBJ1-2,TRBV7-2,ASSLTGYGYT
TRBD2,.,TRBJ2-5,TRBV6-2/TRBV6-3,ASSGLAGVKTQY
.,once,TRBJ2-3,TRBV5-1,ASDRSGGARTDTQY
TRBD2,once,TRBJ2-5,TRBV11-3,ASSLGSSGSLETQY
.,.,TRBJ1-1,TRBV12-3/TRBV12-4,ASSLVRDTEAF
.,.,TRBJ1-4,TRBV6-5,ASSPMGAAKLF
.,.,TRBJ2-5,TRBV3-1/TRBV3-2,ASSQDLGVVEETQY
TRBD1,.,TRBJ2-7,TRBV15,ATSRPGQGYEQY
.,.,TRBJ1-6,TRBV3-1/TRBV3-2,ASSQGQAYNSPLH
TRBD1,.,TRBJ1-4,TRBV6-5,ASSYGTGGGGEKLF
.,.,TRBJ1-1,TRBV6-5,ASSTTANTEAF
.,.,TRBJ2-3,TRBV19,ASSISWGDEDTQY
.,.,TRBJ1-3,TRBV19,ASSIGAAGSGNTIY
TRBD1,.,TRBJ1-1,TRBV2,ASNLQGRDTEAF
.,few,TRBJ1-2,TRBV14,ASSQDRTAYGYT
.,medium-sized,TRBJ1-1,TRBV6-1,ASSGRAGDAMDTEAF
.,.,TRBJ2-1,TRBV9,ASSVVGTSQLLYNEQF
TRBD1,.,TRBJ1-2,TRBV28,ASSLARGQHYGYT
.,.,TRBJ2-7,TRBV29-1,SVEEGTTSYEQY
TRBD1,.,TRBJ1-2,TRBV28,ASSSGGTGERYT
TRBD1,.,TRBJ1-4,TRBV4-3,ASSGTAGEKLF
.,.,TRBJ1-6,TRBV2,ASSERSPLH
.,.,TRBJ1-4,TRBV6-6,ASSFQGAGLEKLF
TRBD1,.,TRBJ2-5,TRBV6-2/TRBV6-3,ASSYGTVQETQY
.,.,TRBJ2-7,TRBV11-2,ASSLRRGGYEQY
TRBD1,.,TRBJ2-7,TRBV28,ATSRGRSYEQY
TRBD2,.,TRBJ2-3,TRBV5-4,ASSNLAGESTDTQY
.,.,TRBJ1-3,TRBV4-1,ASSQGQNPGNTIY
TRBD1,.,TRBJ2-7,TRBV6-1,ASSLRPRDSWQY
.,few,TRBJ2-7,TRBV7-9,ASSPDRPGYEQY
TRBD2,.,TRBJ2-7,TRBV28,ASGSGRAPYEQY